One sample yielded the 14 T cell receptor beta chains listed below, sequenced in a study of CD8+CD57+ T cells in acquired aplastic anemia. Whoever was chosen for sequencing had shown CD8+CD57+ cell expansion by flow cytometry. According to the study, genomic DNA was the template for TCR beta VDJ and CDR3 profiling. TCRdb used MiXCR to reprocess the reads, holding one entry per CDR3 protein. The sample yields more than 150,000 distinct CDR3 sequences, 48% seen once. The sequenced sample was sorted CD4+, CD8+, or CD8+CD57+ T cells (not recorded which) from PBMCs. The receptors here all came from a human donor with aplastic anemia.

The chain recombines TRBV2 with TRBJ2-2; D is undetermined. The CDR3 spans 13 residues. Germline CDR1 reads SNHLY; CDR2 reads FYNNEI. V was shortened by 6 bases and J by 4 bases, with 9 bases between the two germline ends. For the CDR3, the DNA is TGTGCCAGCAGGAAGGACGTCACCGGGGAGCTGTTTTTT. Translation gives CASRKDVTGELFF.

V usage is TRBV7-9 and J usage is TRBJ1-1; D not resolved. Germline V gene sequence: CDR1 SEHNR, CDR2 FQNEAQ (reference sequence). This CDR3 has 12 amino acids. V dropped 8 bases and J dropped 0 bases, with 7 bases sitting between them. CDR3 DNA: TGTGCCAGCGGCGATATGAACACTGAAGCTTTCTTT. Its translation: CASGDMNTEAFF.

The CDR3 protein is CASRRGPGQGHPENEKLFF. CDR3 nucleotide sequence: TGTGCCAGTAGGCGAGGACCGGGACAGGGCCACCCGGAGAATGAAAAACTGTTTTTT. The V call is TRBV19, the J call TRBJ1-4; 9 bases match TRBD1. The CDR3 has 19 residues. Germline lookup yields CDR1 LNHDA and CDR2 SQIVND (reference sequence). Germline trimming cut 6 bases from V and 5 bases from J; bases unmatched to any gene: 19.

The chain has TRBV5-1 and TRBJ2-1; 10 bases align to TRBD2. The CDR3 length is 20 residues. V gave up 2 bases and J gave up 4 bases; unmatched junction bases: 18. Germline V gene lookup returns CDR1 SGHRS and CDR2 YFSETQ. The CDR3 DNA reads TGCGCCAGCAGCTTCGGCCCCCGCGGCGAAGCGGGAGGGCATTACAATGAGCAGTTCTTC. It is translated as CASSFGPRGEAGGHYNEQFF.

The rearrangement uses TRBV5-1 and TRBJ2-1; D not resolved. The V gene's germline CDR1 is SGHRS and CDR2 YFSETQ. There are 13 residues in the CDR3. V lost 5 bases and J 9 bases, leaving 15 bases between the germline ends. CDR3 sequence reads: CASSWGRSVEQFF. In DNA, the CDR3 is TGCGCCAGCAGTTGGGGAAGGAGCGTTGAGCAGTTCTTC.

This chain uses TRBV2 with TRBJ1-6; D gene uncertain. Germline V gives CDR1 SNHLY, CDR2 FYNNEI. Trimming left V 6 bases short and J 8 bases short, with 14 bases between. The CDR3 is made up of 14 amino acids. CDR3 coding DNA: TGTGCCAGCAGGATGTGGGGTCCGGATTCACCCCTCCACTTT. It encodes CASRMWGPDSPLHF.

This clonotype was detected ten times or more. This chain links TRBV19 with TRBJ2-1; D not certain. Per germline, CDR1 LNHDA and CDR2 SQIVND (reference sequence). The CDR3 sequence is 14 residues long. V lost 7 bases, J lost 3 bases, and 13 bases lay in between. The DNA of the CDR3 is TGTGCCAGTACCCAAGGGTGGGGCTACAATGAGCAGTTCTTC. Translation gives CASTQGWGYNEQFF.

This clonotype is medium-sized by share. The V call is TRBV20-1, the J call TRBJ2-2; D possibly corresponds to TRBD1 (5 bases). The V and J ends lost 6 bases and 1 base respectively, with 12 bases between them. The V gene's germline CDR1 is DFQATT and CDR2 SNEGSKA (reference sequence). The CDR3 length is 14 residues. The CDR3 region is CSARRQGNTGELFF. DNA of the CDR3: TGCAGTGCCAGACGGCAGGGGAACACCGGGGAGCTGTTTTTT.

The chain's CDR3 is CASKTATSGANVLTF. CDR3 bases: TGTGCCAGCAAGACAGCAACCTCTGGGGCCAACGTCCTGACTTTC. This rearrangement joins TRBV7-9 to TRBJ2-6; a possible D gene is TRBD1 (5 bases). The CDR3 totals 15 residues. Trimming shortened V by 7 bases and J by 0 bases, and 10 bases separated the two germline ends. From germline, CDR1 is SEHNR and CDR2 FQNEAQ (reference sequence).

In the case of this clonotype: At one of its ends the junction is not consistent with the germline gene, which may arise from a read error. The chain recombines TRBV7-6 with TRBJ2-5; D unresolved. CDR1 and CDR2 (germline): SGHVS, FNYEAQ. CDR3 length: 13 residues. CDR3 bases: TGTGCCAGCAGCGTAGCCGGGTGGGAGACCCAGTACTTC. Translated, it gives CASSVAGWETQYF.

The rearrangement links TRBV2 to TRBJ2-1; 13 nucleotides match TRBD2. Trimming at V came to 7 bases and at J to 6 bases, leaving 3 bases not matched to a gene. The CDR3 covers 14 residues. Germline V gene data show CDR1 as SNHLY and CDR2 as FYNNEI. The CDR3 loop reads CASTRLAGGNEQFF. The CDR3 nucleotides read TGTGCCAGCACCCGACTAGCGGGGGGCAATGAGCAGTTCTTC. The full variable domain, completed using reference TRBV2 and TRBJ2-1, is EPEVTQTPSHQVTQMGQEVILRCVPISNHLYFYWYRQILGQKVEFLVSFYNNEISEKSEIFDDQFSVERPDGSNFTLKIRSTKLEDSAMYFCASTRLAGGNEQFFGPGTRLTVL.

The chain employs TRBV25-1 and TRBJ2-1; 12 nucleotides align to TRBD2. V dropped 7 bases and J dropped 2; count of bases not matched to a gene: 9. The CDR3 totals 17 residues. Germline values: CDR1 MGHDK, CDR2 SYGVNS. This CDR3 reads CASTAAGLAGPYNEQFF. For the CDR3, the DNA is TGTGCCAGCACCGCCGCAGGACTAGCGGGACCCTACAATGAGCAGTTCTTC.

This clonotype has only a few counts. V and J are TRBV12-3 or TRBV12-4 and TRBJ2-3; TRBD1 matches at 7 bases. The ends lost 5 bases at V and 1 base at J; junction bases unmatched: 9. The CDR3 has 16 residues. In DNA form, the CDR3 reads TGTGCCAGCAGTATCCAACGACAGGGTGGCACAGATACGCAGTATTTT. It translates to CASSIQRQGGTDTQYF.

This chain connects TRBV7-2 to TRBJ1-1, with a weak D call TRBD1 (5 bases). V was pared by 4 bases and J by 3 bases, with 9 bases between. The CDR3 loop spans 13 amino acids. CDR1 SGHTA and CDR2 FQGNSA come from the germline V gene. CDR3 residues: CASSWQGHTEAFF. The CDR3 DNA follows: TGTGCCAGCAGCTGGCAGGGTCACACTGAAGCTTTCTTT.